The TCR beta chain under discussion was sequenced for a study of cytomegalovirus exposure and HLA in healthy donors. Across the whole study: Some 85 million unique TCRs, all from HLA-typed donors, were included in an early release of the data. Study-wide results and caveats: Overall, around 160 TCR beta chains were annotated as cytomegalovirus-associated. In a later analysis, TCR beta V- and J-gene trimming was associated with a missense DCLRE1C variant.

About this clone itself: Its antigen is unknown.

The donors comprised healthy bone marrow donors. The CDR3 contains 15 residues. V shed 2 bases and J 4 bases; nucleotides not matched to a gene: 7. Germline V gene data show CDR1 as KGHSH and CDR2 as LQKENI. The study ran its PCR with 60 Vbeta and 13 Jbeta primers. The data were produced by immunoSEQ multiplex PCR, yet TCRdb's version contains in-frame clones alone and is incomplete. The sample lists some 40,000 clones; 63% were seen once. This TCR was recovered from a man between 60 and 75 years old in good health and CMV-seropositive. The sequencing input was PBMCs. This rearrangement joins TRBV18 to TRBJ2-5; 7 bases align to TRBD2. CDR3 protein: CASSPRTRERETQYF. For the CDR3, the DNA is TGTGCCAGCTCACCAAGGACTAGGGAGAGAGAGACCCAGTACTTC.